This T cell receptor (beta chain) was observed in a study of T cells in Graves' hyperthyroidism and ophthalmopathy. Turning to the study itself: Peripheral blood was secured at the point of initial diagnosis, before any treatment. General study findings and limits: Blood also held most thyroid clonotypes expanded beyond 0.001. Prediction of ophthalmopathy progression came a median around 6.5 months pre-onset.

The CDR3 is 15 amino acids. Trimming shortened V by 10 bases and J by 0 bases, and 13 bases separated the two germline ends. The germline CDR1 and CDR2 sequences are MDHEN and SYDVKM. Graves' hyperthyroidism is called stable when ophthalmopathy does not progress within 18 months. This clonotype came up a few times. Its antigen remains unknown. What was amplified from RNA transcripts were TCR beta CDR3 regions. The HTBI primer set drove a first-round RT-PCR of the TCR CDR3. MiXCR, run by TCRdb on the multiplex PCR reads, gives a single entry per CDR3 protein. The table shows roughly 300,000 distinct CDR3 sequences, with approximately 15% occurring only once.

This clonotype was sampled from a woman in her thirties with Graves' hyperthyroidism. V is TRBV28 and J is TRBJ2-6, with a tentative D call TRBD1 (6 bases). Sequences were obtained from blood. CDR3 sequence (DNA): TGTGCCACCAAACAGGGCATCTCTGGGGCCAACGTCCTGACTTTC. Translating it yields CATKQGISGANVLTF.